A selection of T cell receptor beta chains follows, all from one sample in a study of OX40 agonist ivuxolimab in advanced cancers. The repertoire was sequenced with immunoSEQ multiplex PCR; TCRdb's copy has only in-frame clones and lacks some. This table has around 12,000 clones, around nine tenths appearing once. This sample comprised CD4+ or CD8+ T cells sorted from blood, obtained in a trial of the OX40 agonist ivuxolimab. The receptors originated from an adult with an advanced solid tumor such as melanoma, head and neck, liver or kidney cancer. Both conserved end residues are part of each CDR3. D genes are given only for firm matches. Expanded clones get a size class; other rows say once, few or many, or leave the size out.

v_call: TRBV6-5; j_call: TRBJ1-2; d_call: TRBD1; clone_size: NA; cdr3_nt: TGTGCCAGCAGGAGTCCCGTGACAGGGCGAAATGGCTACACCTTC; cdr3_aa: CASRSPVTGRNGYTF
v_call: TRBV20-1; j_call: TRBJ2-3; d_call: NA; clone_size: NA; cdr3_nt: TGCAGTGCTAGCACAGATACGCAGTATTTT; cdr3_aa: CSASTDTQYF
v_call: TRBV7-9; j_call: TRBJ1-6; d_call: NA; clone_size: NA; cdr3_nt: TGTGCCAGCAGCTTAGGTGTCGATTCACCCCTCCACTTT; cdr3_aa: CASSLGVDSPLHF
v_call: TRBV7-9; j_call: TRBJ2-6; d_call: TRBD1; clone_size: NA; cdr3_nt: TGTGCCAGCAGCCTAGGGACAGGGGCTGGGGCCAACGTCCTGACTTTC; cdr3_aa: CASSLGTGAGANVLTF
v_call: TRBV9; j_call: TRBJ1-2; d_call: NA; clone_size: NA; cdr3_nt: TGTGCCAGCAGCGCCGGCCCCCAGGGTCGAGATGGCTACACCTTC; cdr3_aa: CASSAGPQGRDGYTF
v_call: TRBV4-3; j_call: TRBJ2-7; d_call: NA; clone_size: NA; cdr3_nt: TGCGCCAGCAGCCAAGATTGGGACGGAAGGGACGAGCAGTACTTC; cdr3_aa: CASSQDWDGRDEQYF
v_call: TRBV4-3; j_call: TRBJ1-4; d_call: TRBD1; clone_size: NA; cdr3_nt: TGCGCCAGCAGCCAAGGGGGACAGGGCGGGGAAAAACTGTTTTTT; cdr3_aa: CASSQGGQGGEKLFF
v_call: TRBV7-8; j_call: TRBJ2-5; d_call: NA; clone_size: NA; cdr3_nt: TGTGCCAGCAGCCTGTGGACTTTTCAAGAGACCCAGTACTTC; cdr3_aa: CASSLWTFQETQYF
v_call: TRBV4-3; j_call: TRBJ2-1; d_call: NA; clone_size: NA; cdr3_nt: TGCGCCAGCAGCCAACGGCCGGAGAGCTCCTACAATGAGCAGTTCTTC; cdr3_aa: CASSQRPESSYNEQFF
v_call: TRBV6-5; j_call: TRBJ2-3; d_call: NA; clone_size: NA; cdr3_nt: TGTGCCAGCAGTTATATTATGGAACCCCCAGATACGCAGTATTTT; cdr3_aa: CASSYIMEPPDTQYF
v_call: TRBV11-2; j_call: TRBJ2-5; d_call: TRBD1; clone_size: NA; cdr3_nt: TGTGCCAGCAGCTTAGAGGGGACAGGGTGGGGCGAGACCCAGTACTTC; cdr3_aa: CASSLEGTGWGETQYF
v_call: TRBV16; j_call: TRBJ2-3; d_call: NA; clone_size: once; cdr3_nt: TGTGCCAGCAGCCAATTCCCCTTGGACACAGATACGCAGTATTTT; cdr3_aa: CASSQFPLDTDTQYF
v_call: TRBV6-5; j_call: TRBJ1-1; d_call: NA; clone_size: once; cdr3_nt: TGTGCCAGCAGTTACTTTGGGTACAGGGAGAACACTGAAGCTTTCTTT; cdr3_aa: CASSYFGYRENTEAFF
v_call: TRBV11-2; j_call: TRBJ1-5; d_call: TRBD1; clone_size: NA; cdr3_nt: TGTGCCAGCAGCTTGGGGACAGGGGGCCCTCCTGGCAATCAGCCCCAGCATTTT; cdr3_aa: CASSLGTGGPPGNQPQHF
v_call: TRBV9; j_call: TRBJ2-7; d_call: NA; clone_size: once; cdr3_nt: TGTGCCAGCAGCGCCGGAGATGATAGCTACGAGCAGTACTTC; cdr3_aa: CASSAGDDSYEQYF
v_call: TRBV9; j_call: TRBJ2-1; d_call: TRBD2; clone_size: NA; cdr3_nt: TGTGCCAGCAACACCCCGGGACTAGCCTACAATGAGCAGTTCTTC; cdr3_aa: CASNTPGLAYNEQFF
v_call: TRBV9; j_call: TRBJ2-4; d_call: TRBD2; clone_size: NA; cdr3_nt: TGTGCCAGCAGCCCGACTAGCGGTGCCAAAAACATTCAGTACTTC; cdr3_aa: CASSPTSGAKNIQYF
v_call: TRBV11-2; j_call: TRBJ2-7; d_call: TRBD2; clone_size: NA; cdr3_nt: TGTGCCAGCAGCTTAGCAGGGAGACTAGCGGGCTCCTACGAGCAGTACTTC; cdr3_aa: CASSLAGRLAGSYEQYF
v_call: TRBV19; j_call: TRBJ2-1; d_call: NA; clone_size: NA; cdr3_nt: TGTGCCAGTTCTAAGGCAGACGGTACGCAGTTCTTC; cdr3_aa: CASSKADGTQFF
v_call: TRBV27; j_call: TRBJ2-5; d_call: TRBD2; clone_size: once; cdr3_nt: TGTGCCAGCAGTTTAGGGTGGCGGGAGGAGGAAGAGACCCAGTACTTC; cdr3_aa: CASSLGWREEEETQYF
v_call: TRBV6-5; j_call: TRBJ2-1; d_call: TRBD1; clone_size: NA; cdr3_nt: TGTGCCAGCAGTTACTTGCAGGGGGCCTCCTACAATGAGCAGTTCTTC; cdr3_aa: CASSYLQGASYNEQFF
v_call: TRBV19; j_call: TRBJ2-1; d_call: TRBD1; clone_size: once; cdr3_nt: TGTGCCAGTAGTATTTTAGCCCTCGGGACAGGGAACAATGAGCAGTTCTTC; cdr3_aa: CASSILALGTGNNEQFF
v_call: TRBV7-6; j_call: TRBJ2-1; d_call: NA; clone_size: few; cdr3_nt: TGTGCCAGCAGCTCTACAGGCATCTCCTACAATGAGCAGTTCTTC; cdr3_aa: CASSSTGISYNEQFF
v_call: TRBV5-1; j_call: TRBJ2-2; d_call: NA; clone_size: NA; cdr3_nt: TGCGCCAGCACTTCAAACACCGGGGAGCTGTTTTTT; cdr3_aa: CASTSNTGELFF
v_call: TRBV28; j_call: TRBJ2-4; d_call: TRBD1; clone_size: NA; cdr3_nt: TGTGCCAGCAGTTTATTGCACCGGGACAGAAAAAACATTCAGTACTTC; cdr3_aa: CASSLLHRDRKNIQYF
v_call: TRBV9; j_call: TRBJ2-5; d_call: NA; clone_size: NA; cdr3_nt: TGTGCCAGCAGCGAACGACCTGGGGGGTTTTGGGAGACCCAGTACTTC; cdr3_aa: CASSERPGGFWETQYF
v_call: TRBV4-1; j_call: TRBJ1-1; d_call: NA; clone_size: NA; cdr3_nt: TGCGCCAGCAGCCAAGTAGACACTGAAGCTTTCTTT; cdr3_aa: CASSQVDTEAFF
v_call: TRBV25-1; j_call: TRBJ2-7; d_call: TRBD1; clone_size: NA; cdr3_nt: TGTGCCAGCCCATTCCTTGCTCCTCGGGACAGGTACCTCGAGCAGTACTTC; cdr3_aa: CASPFLAPRDRYLEQYF
v_call: TRBV9; j_call: TRBJ2-5; d_call: TRBD2; clone_size: NA; cdr3_nt: TGTGCCAGCAGCGAGGGACTAGCGGGAGTATACGAGACCCAGTACTTC; cdr3_aa: CASSEGLAGVYETQYF